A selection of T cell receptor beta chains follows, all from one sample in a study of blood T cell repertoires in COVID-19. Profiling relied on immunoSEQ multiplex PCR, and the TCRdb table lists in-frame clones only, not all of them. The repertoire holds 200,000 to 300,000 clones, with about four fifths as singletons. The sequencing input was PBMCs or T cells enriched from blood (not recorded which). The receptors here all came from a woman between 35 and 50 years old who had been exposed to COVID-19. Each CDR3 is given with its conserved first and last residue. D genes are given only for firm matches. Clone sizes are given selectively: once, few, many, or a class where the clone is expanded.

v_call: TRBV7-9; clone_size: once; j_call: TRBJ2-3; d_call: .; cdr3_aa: CASQSGADYQTFTDTQYF; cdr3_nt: TGTGCCAGCCAAAGCGGCGCGGACTACCAGACCTTCACAGATACGCAGTATTTT
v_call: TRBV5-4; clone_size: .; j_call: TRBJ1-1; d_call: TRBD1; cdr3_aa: CASSLGLQGAAGEAFF; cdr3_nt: TGTGCCAGCAGCTTGGGGTTACAGGGGGCCGCTGGTGAAGCTTTCTTT
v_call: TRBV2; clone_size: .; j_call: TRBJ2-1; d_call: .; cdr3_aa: CASSDLVYNEQFF; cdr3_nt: TGTGCCAGCAGTGATCTAGTCTACAATGAGCAGTTCTTC
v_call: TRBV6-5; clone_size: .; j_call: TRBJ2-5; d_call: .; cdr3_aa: CASTQGGKYQETQYF; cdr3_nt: TGTGCCAGCACCCAGGGTGGGAAATACCAAGAGACCCAGTACTTC
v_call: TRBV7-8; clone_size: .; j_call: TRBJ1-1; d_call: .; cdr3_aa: CASSLQGKNTEAFF; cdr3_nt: TGTGCCAGCAGCTTACAGGGGAAGAACACTGAAGCTTTCTTT
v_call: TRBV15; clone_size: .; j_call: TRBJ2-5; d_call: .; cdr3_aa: CATSRAEETQYF; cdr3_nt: TGTGCCACCAGCAGAGCTGAAGAGACCCAGTACTTC
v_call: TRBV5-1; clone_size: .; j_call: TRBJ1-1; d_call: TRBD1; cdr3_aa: CASSTRTGQNTEAFF; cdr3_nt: TGCGCCAGCAGCACGCGGACAGGGCAGAACACTGAAGCTTTCTTT
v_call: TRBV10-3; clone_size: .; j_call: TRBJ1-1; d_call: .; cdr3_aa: CAISESFPNTEAFF; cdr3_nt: TGTGCCATCAGTGAGTCCTTCCCCAACACTGAAGCTTTCTTT
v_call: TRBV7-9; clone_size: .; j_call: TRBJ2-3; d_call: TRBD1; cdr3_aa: CASSSRLGQGSDTQYF; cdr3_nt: TGTGCCAGCAGCTCCCGTTTGGGACAGGGTTCAGATACGCAGTATTTT
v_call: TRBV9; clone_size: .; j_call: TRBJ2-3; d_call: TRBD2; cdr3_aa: CASSPRTSGADTQYF; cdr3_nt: TGTGCCAGCAGCCCTCGGACTAGCGGGGCGGATACGCAGTATTTT
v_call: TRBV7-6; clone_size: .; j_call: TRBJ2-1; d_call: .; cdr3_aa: CASSAAGGSSYNEQFF; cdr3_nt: TGTGCCAGCAGCGCGGCTGGAGGGAGCTCCTACAATGAGCAGTTCTTC
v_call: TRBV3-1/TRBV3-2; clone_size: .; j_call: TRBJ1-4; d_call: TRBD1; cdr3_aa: CASSQTGGYEKLFF; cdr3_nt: TGTGCCAGCAGCCAAACAGGGGGTTATGAAAAACTGTTTTTT
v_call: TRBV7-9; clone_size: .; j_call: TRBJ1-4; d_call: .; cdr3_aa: CASSLAGTNEKLFF; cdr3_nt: TGTGCCAGCAGCTTAGCCGGGACTAATGAAAAACTGTTTTTT
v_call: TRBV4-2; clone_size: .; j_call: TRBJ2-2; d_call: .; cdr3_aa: CASSHGGGAGTGELFF; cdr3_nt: TGTGCCAGCAGCCATGGAGGAGGGGCGGGCACCGGGGAGCTGTTTTTT
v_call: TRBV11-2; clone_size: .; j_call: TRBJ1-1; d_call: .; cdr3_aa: CASSLIKNTEAFF; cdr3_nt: TGTGCCAGCAGCTTAATCAAGAACACTGAAGCTTTCTTT
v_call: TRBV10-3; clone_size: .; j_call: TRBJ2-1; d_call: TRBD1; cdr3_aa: CAISGDRENNEQFF; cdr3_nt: TGTGCCATCAGTGGGGACAGGGAAAACAATGAGCAGTTCTTC
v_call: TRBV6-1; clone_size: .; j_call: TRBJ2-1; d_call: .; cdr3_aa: CASSEDGLQDEQFF; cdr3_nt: TGTGCCAGCAGTGAAGACGGACTACAGGATGAGCAGTTCTTC
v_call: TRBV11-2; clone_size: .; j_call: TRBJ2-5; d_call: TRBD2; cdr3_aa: CASSLDLTSGETQYF; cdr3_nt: TGTGCCAGCAGCTTAGATCTCACTAGCGGTGAGACCCAGTACTTC
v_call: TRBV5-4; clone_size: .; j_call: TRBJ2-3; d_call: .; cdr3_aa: CASSLANRQGKDTQYF; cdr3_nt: TGTGCCAGCAGCTTGGCCAATAGGCAGGGAAAAGATACGCAGTATTTT
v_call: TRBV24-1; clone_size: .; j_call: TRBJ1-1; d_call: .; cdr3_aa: CATSLAGEAFF; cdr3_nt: TGTGCCACCAGCCTTGCAGGTGAAGCTTTCTTT
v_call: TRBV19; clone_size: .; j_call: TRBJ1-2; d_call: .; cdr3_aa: CASSILQTANYGYTF; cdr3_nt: TGTGCCAGTAGTATCTTACAGACAGCTAACTATGGCTACACCTTC
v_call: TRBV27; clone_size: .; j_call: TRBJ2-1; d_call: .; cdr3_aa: CASSLTGSSYNEQFF; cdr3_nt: TGTGCCAGCAGTTTAACGGGGAGCTCCTACAATGAGCAGTTCTTC
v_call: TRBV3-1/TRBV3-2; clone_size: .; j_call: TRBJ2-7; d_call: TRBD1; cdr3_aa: CASSRTGDEQYF; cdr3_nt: TGTGCCAGCAGTCGGACAGGGGACGAGCAGTACTTC
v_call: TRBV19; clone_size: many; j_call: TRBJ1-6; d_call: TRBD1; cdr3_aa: CATRGSGLRRTGPGPLHF; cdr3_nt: TGTGCCACCAGAGGGTCGGGGCTCAGACGGACAGGGCCAGGGCCCCTCCACTTT
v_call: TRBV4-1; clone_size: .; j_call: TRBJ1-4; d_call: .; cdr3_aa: CASSHPRWGRRGNEKLFF; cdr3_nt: TGCGCCAGCAGCCATCCCCGGTGGGGCCGGAGGGGTAATGAAAAACTGTTTTTT
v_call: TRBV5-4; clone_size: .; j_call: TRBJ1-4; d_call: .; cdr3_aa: CASSLRAGRGSNEKLFF; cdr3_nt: TGTGCCAGCAGCTTGCGGGCAGGGAGGGGGAGTAATGAAAAACTGTTTTTT
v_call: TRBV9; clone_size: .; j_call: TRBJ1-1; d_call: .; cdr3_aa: CASSPPGRRDTEAFF; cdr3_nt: TGTGCCAGCAGCCCCCCCGGGCGGCGGGACACTGAAGCTTTCTTT
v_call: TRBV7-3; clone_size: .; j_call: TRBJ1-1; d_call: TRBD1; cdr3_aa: CASSRTGGAWTEAFF; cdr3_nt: TGTGCCAGCAGCCGGACAGGGGGCGCGTGGACTGAAGCTTTCTTT
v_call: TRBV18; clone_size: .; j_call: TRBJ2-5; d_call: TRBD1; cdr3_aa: CASYATGGETQYF; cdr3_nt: TGTGCCAGCTACGCGACAGGGGGCGAGACCCAGTACTTC
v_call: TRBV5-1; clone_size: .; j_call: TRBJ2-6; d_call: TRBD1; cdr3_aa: CASAQGAVGANVLTF; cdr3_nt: TGCGCCAGCGCCCAGGGGGCGGTTGGGGCCAACGTCCTGACTTTC
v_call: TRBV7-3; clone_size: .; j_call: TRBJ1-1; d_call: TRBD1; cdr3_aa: CASSSRQGPAFF; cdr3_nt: TGTGCCAGCAGCTCAAGACAGGGCCCGGCTTTCTTT
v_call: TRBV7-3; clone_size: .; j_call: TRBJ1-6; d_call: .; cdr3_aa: CASSLTTDGNSPLHF; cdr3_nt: TGTGCCAGCAGCTTAACGACAGATGGTAATTCACCCCTCCACTTT
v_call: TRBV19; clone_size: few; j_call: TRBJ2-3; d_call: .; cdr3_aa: CASRDWATEGDTQYF; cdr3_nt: TGTGCCAGTAGAGACTGGGCGACCGAGGGAGATACGCAGTATTTT
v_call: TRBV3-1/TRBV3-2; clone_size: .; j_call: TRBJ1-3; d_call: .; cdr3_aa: CASSCCIYTHETIYF; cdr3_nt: TGTGCCAGCAGCTGTTGTATTTACACGCACGAAACCATATATTTT
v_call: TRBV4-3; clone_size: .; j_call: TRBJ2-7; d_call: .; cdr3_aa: CASSFVGAGARIYEQYF; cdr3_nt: TGCGCCAGCAGCTTCGTGGGGGCAGGGGCCCGCATCTACGAGCAGTACTTC
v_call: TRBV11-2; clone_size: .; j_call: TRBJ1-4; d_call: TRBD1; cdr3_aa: CASSPQGVGEKLFF; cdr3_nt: TGTGCCAGCAGCCCACAGGGGGTAGGGGAAAAACTGTTTTTT
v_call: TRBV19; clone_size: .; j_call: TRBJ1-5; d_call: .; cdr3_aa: CASSGTLDQPQHF; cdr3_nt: TGTGCCAGCTCGGGAACGTTGGATCAGCCCCAGCATTTT
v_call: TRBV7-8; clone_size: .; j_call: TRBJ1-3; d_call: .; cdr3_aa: CASKPWSEGRDPLGNTIYF; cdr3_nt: TGTGCCAGCAAGCCGTGGTCGGAGGGCCGGGATCCACTTGGAAACACCATATATTTT
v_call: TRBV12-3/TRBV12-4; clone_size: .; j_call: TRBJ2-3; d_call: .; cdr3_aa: CASSFHTDTQYF; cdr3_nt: TGTGCCAGCAGTTTCCACACAGATACGCAGTATTTT
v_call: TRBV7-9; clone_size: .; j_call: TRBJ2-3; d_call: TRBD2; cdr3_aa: CASSKGLAAPTDTQYF; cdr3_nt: TGTGCCAGCAGCAAAGGACTAGCTGCTCCCACAGATACGCAGTATTTT